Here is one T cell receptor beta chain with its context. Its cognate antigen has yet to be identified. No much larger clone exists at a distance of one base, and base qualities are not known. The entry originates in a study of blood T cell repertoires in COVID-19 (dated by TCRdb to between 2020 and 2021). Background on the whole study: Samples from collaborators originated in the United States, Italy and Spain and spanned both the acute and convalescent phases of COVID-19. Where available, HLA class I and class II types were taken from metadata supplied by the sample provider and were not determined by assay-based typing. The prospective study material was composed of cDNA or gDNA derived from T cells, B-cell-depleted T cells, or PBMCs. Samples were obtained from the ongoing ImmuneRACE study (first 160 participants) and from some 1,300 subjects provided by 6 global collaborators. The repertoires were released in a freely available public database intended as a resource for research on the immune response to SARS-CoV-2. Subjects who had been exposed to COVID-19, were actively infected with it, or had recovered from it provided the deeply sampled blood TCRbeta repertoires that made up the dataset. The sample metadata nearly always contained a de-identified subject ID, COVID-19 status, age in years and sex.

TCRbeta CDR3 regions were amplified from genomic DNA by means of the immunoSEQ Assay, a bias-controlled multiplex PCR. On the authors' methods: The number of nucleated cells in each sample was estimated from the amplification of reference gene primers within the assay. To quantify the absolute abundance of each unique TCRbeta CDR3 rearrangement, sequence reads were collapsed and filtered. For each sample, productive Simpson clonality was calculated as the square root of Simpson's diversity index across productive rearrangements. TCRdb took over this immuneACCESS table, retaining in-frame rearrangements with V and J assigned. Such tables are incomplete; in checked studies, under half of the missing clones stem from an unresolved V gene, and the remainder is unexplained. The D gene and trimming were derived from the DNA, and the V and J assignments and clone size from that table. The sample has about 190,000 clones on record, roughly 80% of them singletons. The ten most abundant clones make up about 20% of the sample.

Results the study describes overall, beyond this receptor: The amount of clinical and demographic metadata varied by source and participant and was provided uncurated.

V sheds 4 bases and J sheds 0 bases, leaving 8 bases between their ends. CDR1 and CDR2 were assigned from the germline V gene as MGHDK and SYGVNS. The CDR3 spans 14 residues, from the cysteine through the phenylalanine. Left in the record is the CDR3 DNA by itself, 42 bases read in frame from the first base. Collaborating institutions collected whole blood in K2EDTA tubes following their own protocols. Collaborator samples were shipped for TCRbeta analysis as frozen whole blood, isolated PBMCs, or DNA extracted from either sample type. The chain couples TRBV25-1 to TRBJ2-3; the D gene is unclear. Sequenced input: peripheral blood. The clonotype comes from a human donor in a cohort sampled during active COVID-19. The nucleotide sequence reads TGTGCCAGCAGTGTTTCCTCTAGCACAGATACGCAGTATTTT. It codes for CASSVSSSTDTQYF.